Below are 21 T cell receptor beta chains sequenced from a single sample in a study of blood T cell repertoires in COVID-19. Only in-frame clones appear in the TCRdb table, and some are missing; sequencing was by immunoSEQ multiplex PCR. The sample carries around 37,000 clones, more than 70% recorded once. Sequenced: peripheral blood. These receptors were collected from a human donor in a cohort sampled during active COVID-19.

This chain connects TRBV6-5 to TRBJ1-4, with a weak D call TRBD1 (6 bases). Germline CDR1 is MNHEY and CDR2 is SVGAGI. Trimming stripped 9 bases from V and 8 bases from J, with 19 bases between. CDR3 length: 14 residues. CDR3 bases: TGTGCCAGTTTCATGGGGCAGGGGCGGGAAAAACTGTTTTTT. This encodes CASFMGQGREKLFF.

The chain employs TRBV19 and TRBJ2-1; 13 bases fit TRBD2. Germline CDR1 reads LNHDA; CDR2 reads SQIVND (reference sequence). The V and J ends lost 3 bases and 5 bases, in that order; junction bases with no gene match: 4. The CDR3 is 16 residues long. CDR3 sequence reads: CASSMGTSGVHNEQFF. The DNA for the CDR3 is TGTGCCAGTAGTATGGGGACTAGCGGGGTTCACAATGAGCAGTTCTTC.

This clone has a single count. V is TRBV27 and J is TRBJ2-2; D remains ambiguous. V lost 8 bases to trimming and J lost 1 base, with 8 bases between them. Germline V lookup: CDR1 MNHEY, CDR2 SMNVEV (reference sequence). CDR3 length: 13 residues. The CDR3 coding sequence is TGTGCCAGCTTACGACTGAACACCGGGGAGCTGTTTTTT. Its protein product is CASLRLNTGELFF.

The chain couples TRBV7-2 to TRBJ1-1; maybe TRBD1 (5 bases). V gave up 4 bases and J gave up 4 bases, with 10 bases separating them. This CDR3 has 13 amino acids. Germline V lookup: CDR1 SGHTA, CDR2 FQGNSA. The DNA for the CDR3 is TGTGCCAGCAGCTACCGACAGCTCACTGAAGCTTTCTTT. Protein: CASSYRQLTEAFF.

As DNA, the CDR3 is TGTGCCAGCAGTTTAGGGGACATCTATGGCTACACCTTC. Its translation: CASSLGDIYGYTF. V is TRBV12-3 or TRBV12-4 and J is TRBJ1-2; a weak D match, TRBD1 (6 bases). This CDR3 has 13 amino acids. Trimming cost V 1 base and J 4 bases, with 7 bases left between them.

V gene TRBV7-9 combines with J gene TRBJ1-1; D gene ambiguous. CDR1 SEHNR and CDR2 FQNEAQ come from the germline V gene (reference sequence). V gave up 1 base and J gave up 5 bases, with 17 bases separating them. CDR3 size: 16 residues. In DNA, the CDR3 is TGTGCCAGCAGCTTAGTGGGAGAGGGAACAAGTACTGAAGCTTTCTTT. The encoded protein is CASSLVGEGTSTEAFF.

This chain links TRBV19 with TRBJ2-5, with a weak D call TRBD2 (7 bases). Trimming removed 8 bases at V and 4 bases at J, with 14 bases between. Germline-derived CDR1 and CDR2 are LNHDA and SQIVND (reference sequence). This CDR3 has 13 amino acids. DNA of the CDR3: TGTGCCAGTGCTCTTCGGGGGGCAGAGACCCAGTACTTC. This sequence encodes CASALRGAETQYF.

The chain carries TRBV4-1 and TRBJ1-1; 10 bases line up with TRBD1. This CDR3 has 14 amino acids. J lost 7 bases, V lost 6 bases, and 8 bases had no gene match. Germline-derived CDR1 and CDR2 are MGHRA and YSYEKL. This chain's CDR3 is CASSFGQGENEAFF. The CDR3 bases are TGCGCCAGCAGTTTCGGACAGGGGGAGAATGAAGCTTTCTTT.

This clone was counted a few times. The V and J genes are TRBV19 and TRBJ2-3, with 8 bases lining up with TRBD1. Germline CDR1 LNHDA, CDR2 SQIVND (reference sequence). The CDR3 length is 15 residues. The trim removed 8 bases at V and 0 bases at J, leaving 7 bases unmatched. The CDR3 here is CASRKTGDSTDTQYF. The CDR3 DNA is TGTGCCAGTCGGAAGACAGGGGATAGCACAGATACGCAGTATTTT.

CDR3: CAIRPKPDVQTGLVLNTEAFF. CDR3 nucleotide sequence: TGTGCCATCAGGCCCAAACCGGACGTCCAAACCGGACTAGTATTGAACACTGAAGCTTTCTTT. The genes are TRBV10-3 and TRBJ1-1; the D is unclear. Trimming left V 6 bases short and J 0 bases short, with 32 bases between. The CDR3 runs 21 residues. Germline V CDR1 and CDR2: ENHRY, SYGVKD.

The chain joins TRBV5-4 to TRBJ2-1; D gene unclear. Trimming took off 3 bases at V and 5 bases at J, with 12 bases between the two ends. CDR1 is SGHNT, CDR2 YYREEE, per germline (reference sequence). The CDR3 runs to 14 residues. CDR3 in amino acids: CASSSPSFHNEQFF. Written as DNA, the CDR3 is TGTGCCAGCAGCTCCCCGAGCTTCCACAATGAGCAGTTCTTC.

This clone is large in the sample. The rearrangement links TRBV6-5 to TRBJ1-4, with D tentatively TRBD1 (6 bases). Germline assignment: CDR1 MNHEY and CDR2 SVGAGI. CDR3 length: 15 amino acids. The V end was cut by 2 bases, the J end by 4 bases, with 11 bases between. The CDR3 loop reads CASSYTGQSNEKLFF. The DNA of the CDR3 is TGTGCCAGCAGTTACACCGGACAGAGTAATGAAAAACTGTTTTTT.

This clone came up a few times. The chain uses TRBV7-9 and TRBJ1-2; 8 bases line up with TRBD1. Germline V lookup: CDR1 SEHNR, CDR2 FQNEAQ (reference sequence). Trimming removed 5 bases from V and 4 bases from J; junction bases left unmatched: 6. The CDR3 runs to 14 residues. The CDR3 nucleotides read TGTGCCAGCAGCGCGACAGGGGTCCTCTATGGCTACACCTTC. Translated: CASSATGVLYGYTF.

The V and J genes are TRBV5-4 and TRBJ1-2; a possible D gene is TRBD1 (6 bases). Trimming left V 0 bases short and J 5 bases short, with 11 bases between. This CDR3 comprises 14 residues. In germline, CDR1 is SGHNT, CDR2 YYREEE (reference sequence). DNA of the CDR3: TGTGCCAGCAGCTTGGACAGGGTCGGGTATGGCTACACCTTC. Its protein product is CASSLDRVGYGYTF.

This clone was counted a single time. The genes are TRBV3-1 (or the pseudogene TRBV3-2) and TRBJ1-2; no clear D gene. This CDR3 has 15 residues. CDR1 and CDR2 (germline): LGHDT, YNNKEL (reference sequence). V lost 5 bases and J 0 bases, leaving 13 bases between the germline ends. CDR3: CASSSPIPANYGYTF. CDR3 coding DNA: TGTGCCAGCAGCTCCCCGATCCCAGCTAACTATGGCTACACCTTC.

The chain has TRBV3-1 (or the pseudogene TRBV3-2) and TRBJ2-3, with 11 bases lining up with TRBD2. CDR1 is LGHDT and CDR2 is YNNKEL in the germline V gene (reference sequence). The CDR3 runs to 22 residues. J was trimmed by 5 bases and V by 2 bases; bases with no gene match: 24. This CDR3 is CASSQSLSSGGPPLVSLDTQYF. As DNA, the CDR3 is TGTGCCAGCAGCCAATCACTCTCTAGCGGGGGGCCCCCTCTAGTAAGTTTAGATACGCAGTATTTT.

The CDR3, as DNA: TGTGCCAGCAGTTTCCGACAGGATCAGCCCCAGCATTTT. Translation: CASSFRQDQPQHF. The chain uses TRBV2 and TRBJ1-5; a possible D gene is TRBD1 (6 bases). CDR1 SNHLY and CDR2 FYNNEI come from the germline V gene. The germline V and J ends were trimmed by 5 bases and 5 bases, with 10 bases remaining between them. CDR3 length: 13 residues. The variable domain in full, completed from reference TRBV2 and TRBJ1-5, reads EPEVTQTPSHQVTQMGQEVILRCVPISNHLYFYWYRQILGQKVEFLVSFYNNEISEKSEIFDDQFSVERPDGSNFTLKIRSTKLEDSAMYFCASSFRQDQPQHFGDGTRLSIL.

This clone has just one count. V gene TRBV9 combines with J gene TRBJ2-3, with 9 nucleotides matching TRBD1. The germline gives CDR1 SGDLS, CDR2 YYNGEE. CDR3 length: 14 residues. With V trimmed by 4 bases and J by 4 bases, 4 bases remained unmatched. The CDR3 sequence: CASSPGQGSDTQYF. Here the CDR3 DNA reads TGTGCCAGCAGCCCGGGACAGGGATCAGATACGCAGTATTTT. The full variable domain, its missing parts supplied by reference TRBV9 and TRBJ2-3, is DSGVTQTPKHLITATGQRVTLRCSPRSGDLSVYWYQQSLDQGLQFLIQYYNGEERAKGNILERFSAQQFPDLHSELNLSSLELGDSALYFCASSPGQGSDTQYFGPGTRLTVL.

The chain joins TRBV11-3 to TRBJ2-5; a possible D gene is TRBD1 (5 bases). V was cut by 5 bases and J by 8 bases, with 24 bases left in between. In germline, CDR1 is SGHNT, CDR2 YENEEA. The CDR3 is made up of 16 amino acids. The CDR3 bases are TGTGCCAGCAGCCCCGAGGTCGTCGTGGGGCTCCCCACCCAGTACTTC. This sequence encodes CASSPEVVVGLPTQYF.

The chain joins TRBV7-9 to TRBJ2-5; 7 positions match TRBD1. The CDR3 covers 14 residues. Per germline, CDR1 SEHNR and CDR2 FQNEAQ (reference sequence). The trim removed 2 bases at V and 5 bases at J, leaving 5 bases unmatched. In nucleotides, the CDR3 is TGTGCCAGCAGCTTAACTGACAGGGAGGAGACCCAGTACTTC. Translating gives CASSLTDREETQYF.

The chain is built from TRBV6-5 and TRBJ1-3; D ambiguous. V lost 7 bases and J lost 0, with 13 bases in between. The CDR3 has 15 amino acids. The germline V gene has CDR1 MNHEY and CDR2 SVGAGI. The CDR3 is CASTGGPGSGNTIYF. In DNA, the CDR3 is TGTGCCAGCACAGGAGGACCGGGCTCTGGAAACACCATATATTTT.